The clone carrying this T cell receptor beta chain was picked up one time. The CDR3 is made up of 13 amino acids. Trimming removed 2 bases from V and 7 bases from J; junction bases left unmatched: 1. The V gene's germline CDR1 is SGHTA and CDR2 FQGNSA. For the second PCR, which ran for roughly 7 to 11 cycles, a sample-barcoded 5' primer and a J-beta primer mix were used. TCRdb used MiXCR to reprocess the 5' RACE reads, holding one entry per CDR3 protein. The data contain about 640,000 distinct CDR3 sequences, under 70% of them seen just once; the ten biggest clones take up around 37%. This sample stems from a study of blood T cells in healthy people across ages. For the study at large: Capture via template switching afforded approximately one barcoded beta molecule per two T cells.

The specimen sequenced was blood. V and J are TRBV7-2 and TRBJ2-2, with 7 positions matching TRBD2. The receptor was isolated from a man between 60 and 75 years old in good health. CDR3 in amino acids: CASSLQRGGELFF. DNA for the CDR3: TGTGCCAGCAGCTTACAGCGGGGCGGGGAGCTGTTTTTT.